This paragraph reports one TCR beta chain. What it binds is not known. The CDR3 is 16 residues long. Trimming at V came to 5 bases and at J to 3 bases, leaving 8 bases not matched to a gene. The V gene's germline CDR1 is LNHDA and CDR2 SQIVND (reference sequence). The PCR contained 60 Vbeta and 13 Jbeta primers. Clones were sequenced by immunoSEQ multiplex PCR, and TCRdb holds only the in-frame ones, with some missing. Altogether approximately 97,000 clones are present, about 81% being singletons, with the ten largest covering about 4%. This record belongs to a study of cytomegalovirus exposure and HLA in healthy donors. Points from the study as a whole: For most TCR beta V segments, an earlier analysis put the productive rate at about 87% or about 30% of the time. In a later analysis, DRB1 alleles had the most associated TCRs; HLA-C alleles the fewest. The sole available immune exposure information was CMV serostatus. Fewer N-insertions than the approximately 610-donor mean were reportedly shown by an Asian-associated ancestry cluster in a later analysis.

Material for sequencing was PBMCs. The chain combines TRBV19 with TRBJ2-7, with TRBD2 matching 12 bases. This sequence was found in a woman in her thirties or forties in good health and CMV-seropositive. The DNA for the CDR3 is TGTGCCAGTAGTCCCCGACTAGCGGGAGCCAGCTACGAGCAGTACTTC. Its protein product is CASSPRLAGASYEQYF. The whole variable domain, filled in from reference TRBV19 and TRBJ2-7, reads DGGITQSPKYLFRKEGQNVTLSCEQNLNHDAMYWYRQDPGQGLRLIYYSQIVNDFQKGDIAEGYSVSREKKESFPLTVTSAQKNPTAFYLCASSPRLAGASYEQYFGPGTRLTVT.